This entry describes one TCR beta chain. The data belong to a study of T-cell reconstitution after alpha-beta-depleted transplantation in children. Unique molecular identifiers were incorporated when the TCRbeta library was constructed. TCRdb re-derived calls from the PCR reads in MiXCR, one entry per CDR3 protein. The repertoire consists of approximately 520,000 distinct CDR3 sequences, with approximately 29% occurring once and the leading ten covering less than 2.5%. V lost 5 bases to trimming and J lost 5 bases; unmatched junction nucleotides: 11. CDR1 and CDR2 (germline): SGHTA, FQGNSA. This CDR3 spans 16 amino acids.

The receptor was derived from a human donor who donated a stem cell graft to a child with aplastic anemia. The chain is built from TRBV7-2 and TRBJ1-5, with 8 bases aligning to TRBD1. Here the sequenced sample was PBMCs from the stem cell graft donor, taken from the stem cell graft. CDR3 amino acids: CASSPNVGTGYQPQHF. CDR3 DNA: TGTGCCAGCAGCCCTAATGTGGGGACAGGTTATCAGCCCCAGCATTTT. The whole variable domain, filled in from reference TRBV7-2 and TRBJ1-5, reads GAGVSQSPSNKVTEKGKDVELRCDPISGHTALYWYRQSLGQGLEFLIYFQGNSAPDKSGLPSDRFSAERTGGSVSTLTIQRTQQEDSAVYLCASSPNVGTGYQPQHFGDGTRLSIL.